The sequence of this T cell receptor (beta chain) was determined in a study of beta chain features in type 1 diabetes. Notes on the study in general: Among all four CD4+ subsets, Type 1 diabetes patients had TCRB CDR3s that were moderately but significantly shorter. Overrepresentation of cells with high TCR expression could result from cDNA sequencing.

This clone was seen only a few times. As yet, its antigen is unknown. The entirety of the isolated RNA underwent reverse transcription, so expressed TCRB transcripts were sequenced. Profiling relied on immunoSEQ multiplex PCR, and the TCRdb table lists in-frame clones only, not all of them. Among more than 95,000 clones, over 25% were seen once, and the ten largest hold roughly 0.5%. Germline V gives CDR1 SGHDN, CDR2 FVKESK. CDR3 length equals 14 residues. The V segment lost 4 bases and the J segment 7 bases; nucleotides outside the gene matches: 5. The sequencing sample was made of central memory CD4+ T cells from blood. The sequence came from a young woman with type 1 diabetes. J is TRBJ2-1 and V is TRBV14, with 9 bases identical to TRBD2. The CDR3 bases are TGTGCCAGCAGCCTAGCGGGAGTGAGGAATGAGCAGTTCTTC. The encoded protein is CASSLAGVRNEQFF.